Here is one T cell receptor (beta chain) with its context. Its specific antigen is unknown. The sample holds no much larger clone one base away, and base qualities are not on file. This sample was taken from a study of blood T cell repertoires in COVID-19 (TCRdb year 2020). With respect to the entire study: Samples covering the acute and convalescent phases of COVID-19 were provided by collaborators in the United States, Italy and Spain. Sample metadata almost always included a de-identified subject ID, COVID-19 status, age in years and sex. The repertoires were released in a freely available public database intended as a resource for research on the immune response to SARS-CoV-2. The prospective study material was composed of cDNA or gDNA derived from T cells, B-cell-depleted T cells, or PBMCs. Where HLA class I and class II types were available, the types were taken from metadata supplied by the sample provider, not from assay-based typing. The samples were drawn from two sources: the first 160 participants of the ongoing ImmuneRACE study, and 1,254 subjects contributed by 6 global collaborators. The dataset comprised deeply sampled blood TCRbeta repertoires from subjects exposed to, actively infected with, or recovered from COVID-19. The paper as a whole reports these results and caveats: The quantity of clinical and demographic metadata differed by source and by participant and was supplied without curation.

The immunoSEQ Assay, a bias-controlled multiplex PCR, was used to amplify TCRbeta CDR3 regions from genomic DNA. The study's processing was this. Within the assay, amplification of reference gene primers was used to estimate how many nucleated cells each sample contained. To quantify the absolute abundance of each unique TCRbeta CDR3 rearrangement, sequence reads were collapsed and filtered. For each sample, productive Simpson clonality was calculated by taking the square root of Simpson's diversity index across productive rearrangements. TCRdb took over this immuneACCESS table, retaining in-frame rearrangements with V and J assigned. Such tables are incomplete; in checked studies, under half of the missing clones stem from an unresolved V gene, and the remainder is unexplained. The DNA gave D and trimming, while V, J and clone size come from that table. The sample includes about 270,000 clones, with 89% observed a single time. The ten largest clonotypes hold 1.5% to 2% of the sample.

For CDR1 and CDR2, the germline V gene lists SNHLY and FYNNEI. V is cut by 6 bases and J by 7 bases, and the space between the germline ends is 6 bases. Including the terminal cysteine and phenylalanine, the CDR3 comprises 11 residues. The only DNA kept is the CDR3, 33 bases in frame from the first base. Participants in the prospective study were aged about 18 to 95 years, lived in approximately 26 United States geographic areas, and enrolled through a virtual design. Cohort assignment in the prospective study relied on participant-reported clinical history from a screening survey and a study questionnaire. Recovered participants in ImmuneRACE Cohort 3 were defined as having two consecutive negative NP/OP PCR tests, clearance from a healthcare professional, or resolution of symptoms. In the prospective study, mobile phlebotomists collected whole blood, serum and a nasopharyngeal or oropharyngeal swab from each participant. Additional blood draws and questionnaires over an approximately two-month period could optionally be provided by prospective study participants. Before DNA extraction, prospective study blood samples were shipped either frozen or at room temperature.

The sample consisted of PBMCs or T cells enriched from blood (not recorded which). Rearrangement joined TRBV2 to TRBJ1-4, with the D gene not confidently named. This sequence was found in a woman aged 60-70 years who had recovered from COVID-19. Read as DNA, the sequence is TGTGCCAGCAGGACGGGTGAAAAACTGTTTTTT. Its protein product is CASRTGEKLFF.